This T cell receptor beta chain was identified during a study of vaccination and CD4 T cells after COVID-19. Study overall: Two of the convalescents were Hispanic, and the group consisted of six males and four females.

Study-level points and caveats: Convalescent patients had a median around 90% of reactive clones appearing only post-vaccination.

Per the germline V gene, CDR1 is MNHNS and CDR2 is SASEGT. There are 15 residues in the CDR3. Trimming removed 5 bases at V and 0 bases at J, with 11 bases between. Sequenced with the Oncomine TCR Beta short-read assay was DNA taken from cultured CD4+ T cells. Genomic DNA was extracted from cultured CD4+ T cells. TCRdb used MiXCR to reprocess the PCR reads, holding one entry per CDR3 protein. The sample includes around 20,000 distinct CDR3 sequences, approximately 50% of them seen just once. As to treatment: roughly 11-day PBMC culture with coronavirus spike peptide pools or control peptides (ViraFEST assay). In the case of this clonotype: The antigen is unknown.

This chain links TRBV6-1 with TRBJ2-1; either TRBD1 or TRBD2 may supply D (5 bases each). Source material: CD4+ T cells from blood, cultured in vitro. This receptor was obtained from a human donor who had recovered from COVID-19. Here the CDR3 reads CASSRDVSSYNEQFF. CDR3 DNA: TGTGCCAGCAGTCGGGACGTGAGCTCCTACAATGAGCAGTTCTTC.